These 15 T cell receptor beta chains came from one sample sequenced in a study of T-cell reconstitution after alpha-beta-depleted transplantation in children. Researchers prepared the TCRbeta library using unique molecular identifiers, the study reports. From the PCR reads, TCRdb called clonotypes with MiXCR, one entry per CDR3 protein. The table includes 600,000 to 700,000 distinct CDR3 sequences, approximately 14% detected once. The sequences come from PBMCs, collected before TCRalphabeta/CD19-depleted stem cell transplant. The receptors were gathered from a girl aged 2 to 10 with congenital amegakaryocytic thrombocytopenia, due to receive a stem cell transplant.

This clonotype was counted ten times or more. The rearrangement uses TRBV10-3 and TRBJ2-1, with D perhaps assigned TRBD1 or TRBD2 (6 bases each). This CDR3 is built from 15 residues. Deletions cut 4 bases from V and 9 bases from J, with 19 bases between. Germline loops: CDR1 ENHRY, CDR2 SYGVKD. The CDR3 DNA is TGTGCCATCAGTGTGGGGGGCTCCGGTGCGGGTGAGCAGTTCTTC. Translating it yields CAISVGGSGAGEQFF.

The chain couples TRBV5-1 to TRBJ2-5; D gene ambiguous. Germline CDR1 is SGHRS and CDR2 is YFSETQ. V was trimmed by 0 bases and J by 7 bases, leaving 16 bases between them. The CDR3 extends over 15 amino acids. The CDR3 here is CASSLEATPLGTQYF. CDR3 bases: TGCGCCAGCAGCTTGGAAGCGACGCCACTTGGGACCCAGTACTTC.

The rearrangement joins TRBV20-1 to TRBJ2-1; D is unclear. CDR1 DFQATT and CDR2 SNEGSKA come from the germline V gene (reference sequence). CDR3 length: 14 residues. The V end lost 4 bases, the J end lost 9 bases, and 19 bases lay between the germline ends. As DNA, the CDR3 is TGCAGTGCTACCCTCGAATTTTTTGCGAGTGAGCAGTTCTTC. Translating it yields CSATLEFFASEQFF.

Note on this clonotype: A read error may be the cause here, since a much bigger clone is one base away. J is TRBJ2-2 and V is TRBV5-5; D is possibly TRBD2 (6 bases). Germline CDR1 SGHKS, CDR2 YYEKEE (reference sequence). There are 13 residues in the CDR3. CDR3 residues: CARSLEGDGELFF. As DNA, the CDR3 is TGTGCCCGCAGCTTGGAGGGCGACGGGGAGCTGTTTTTT.

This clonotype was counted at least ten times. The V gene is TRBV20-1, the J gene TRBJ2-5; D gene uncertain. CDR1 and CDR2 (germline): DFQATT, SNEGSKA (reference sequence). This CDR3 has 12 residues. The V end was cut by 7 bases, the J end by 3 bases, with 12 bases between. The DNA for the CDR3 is TGCAGTGGGGCGGACCTTAAAGAGACCCAGTACTTC. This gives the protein CSGADLKETQYF.

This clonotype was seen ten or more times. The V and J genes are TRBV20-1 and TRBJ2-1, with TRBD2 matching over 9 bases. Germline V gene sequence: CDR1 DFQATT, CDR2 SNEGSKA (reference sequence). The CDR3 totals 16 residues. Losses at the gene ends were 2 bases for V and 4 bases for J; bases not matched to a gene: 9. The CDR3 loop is CSARMGREGLYNEQFF. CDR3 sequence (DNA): TGCAGTGCTAGAATGGGGCGGGAGGGCCTATACAATGAGCAGTTCTTC.

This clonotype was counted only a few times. CDR3 nucleotides: TGCAGCGTTATCCGGGACAGGGGAGAGACCCAGTACTTC. It yields the protein CSVIRDRGETQYF. This chain connects TRBV29-1 to TRBJ2-5; 10 bases map to TRBD1. Per germline, CDR1 SQVTM and CDR2 ANQGSEA. This CDR3 comprises 13 residues. V lost 5 bases to trimming and J lost 4 bases; unmatched junction nucleotides: 4.

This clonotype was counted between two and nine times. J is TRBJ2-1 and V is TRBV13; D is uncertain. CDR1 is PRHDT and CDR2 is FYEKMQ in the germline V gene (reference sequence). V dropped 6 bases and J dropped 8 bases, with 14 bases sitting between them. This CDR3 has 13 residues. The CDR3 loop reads CASSQRPIDEQFF. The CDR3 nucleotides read TGTGCCAGCAGTCAGAGACCCATAGATGAGCAGTTCTTC.

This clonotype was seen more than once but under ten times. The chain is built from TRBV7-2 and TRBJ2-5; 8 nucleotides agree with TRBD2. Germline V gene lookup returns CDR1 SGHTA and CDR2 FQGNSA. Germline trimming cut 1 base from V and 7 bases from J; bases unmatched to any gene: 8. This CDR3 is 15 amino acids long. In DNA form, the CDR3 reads TGTGCCAGCAGCTTAGGGTGGGGACTAGGAGGGACCCAGTACTTC. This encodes CASSLGWGLGGTQYF.

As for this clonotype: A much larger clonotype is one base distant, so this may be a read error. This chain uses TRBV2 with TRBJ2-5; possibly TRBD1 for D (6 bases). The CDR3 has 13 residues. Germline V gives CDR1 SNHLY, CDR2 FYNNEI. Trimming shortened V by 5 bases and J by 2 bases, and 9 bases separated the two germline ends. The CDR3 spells CASSPDRQETQYF. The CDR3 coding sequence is TGTGCCAGCAGTCCGGACAGACAAGAGACCCAGTACTTC.

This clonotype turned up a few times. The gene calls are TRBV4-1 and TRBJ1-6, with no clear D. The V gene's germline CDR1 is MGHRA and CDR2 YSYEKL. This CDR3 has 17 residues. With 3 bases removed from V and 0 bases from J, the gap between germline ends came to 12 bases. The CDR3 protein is CASSHSETSSYNSPLHF. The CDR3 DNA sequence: TGCGCCAGCAGCCATTCAGAGACTAGCTCCTATAATTCACCCCTCCACTTT.

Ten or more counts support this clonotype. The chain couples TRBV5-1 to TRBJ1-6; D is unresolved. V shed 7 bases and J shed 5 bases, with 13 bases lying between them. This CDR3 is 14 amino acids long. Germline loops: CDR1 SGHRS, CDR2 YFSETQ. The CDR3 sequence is CASRQQQNNSPLHF. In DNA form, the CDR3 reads TGCGCCAGCCGCCAACAGCAAAATAATTCACCCCTCCACTTT. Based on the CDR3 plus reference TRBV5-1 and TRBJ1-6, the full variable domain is KAGVTQTPRYLIKTRGQQVTLSCSPISGHRSVSWYQQTPGQGLQFLFEYFSETQRNKGNFPGRFSGRQFSNSRSEMNVSTLELGDSALYLCASRQQQNNSPLHFGNGTRLTVT.

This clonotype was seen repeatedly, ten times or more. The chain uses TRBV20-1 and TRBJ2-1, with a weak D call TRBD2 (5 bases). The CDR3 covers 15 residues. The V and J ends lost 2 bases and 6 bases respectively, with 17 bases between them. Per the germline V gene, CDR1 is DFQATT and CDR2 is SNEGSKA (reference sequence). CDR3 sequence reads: CSARYQQDFSNEQFF. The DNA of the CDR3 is TGCAGTGCTAGATACCAGCAGGACTTTAGCAATGAGCAGTTCTTC.

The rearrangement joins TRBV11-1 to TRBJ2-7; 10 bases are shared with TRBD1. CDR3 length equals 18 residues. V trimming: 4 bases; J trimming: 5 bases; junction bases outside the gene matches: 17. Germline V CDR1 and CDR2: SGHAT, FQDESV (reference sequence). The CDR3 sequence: CASSSGGQGSPYYDEQYF. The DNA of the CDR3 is TGTGCCAGCAGCTCAGGGGGACAGGGGTCCCCCTACTACGACGAGCAGTACTTC.

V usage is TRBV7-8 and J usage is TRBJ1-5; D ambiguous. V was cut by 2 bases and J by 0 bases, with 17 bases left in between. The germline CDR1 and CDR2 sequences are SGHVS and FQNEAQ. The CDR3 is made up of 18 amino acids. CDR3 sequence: CASSLPPVGLPSNQPQHF. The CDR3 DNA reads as TGTGCCAGCAGCTTACCACCGGTAGGACTCCCTAGCAATCAGCCCCAGCATTTT.